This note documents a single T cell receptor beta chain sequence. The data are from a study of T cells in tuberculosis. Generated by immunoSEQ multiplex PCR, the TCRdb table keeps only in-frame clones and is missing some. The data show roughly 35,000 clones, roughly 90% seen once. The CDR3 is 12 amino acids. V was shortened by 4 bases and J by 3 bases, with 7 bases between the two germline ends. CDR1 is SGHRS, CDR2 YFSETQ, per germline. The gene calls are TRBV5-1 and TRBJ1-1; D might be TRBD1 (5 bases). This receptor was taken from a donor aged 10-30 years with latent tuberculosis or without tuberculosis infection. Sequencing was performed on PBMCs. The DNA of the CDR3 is TGCGCCAGCAGCACGACAGACACTGAAGCTTTCTTT. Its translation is CASSTTDTEAFF.